The subject of this entry is one T cell receptor beta chain. As yet, its antigen is unknown. Produced via immunoSEQ multiplex PCR; TCRdb's table is partial and in-frame only. The sample lists 78,000 or so clones; roughly 90% were seen once. This entry belongs to a study of OX40 agonist ivuxolimab in advanced cancers. Study information: Among those enrolled, mean age was 60 years (range about 23 to 85) and 70% to 85% were male.

Patients with autoimmune history or systemic immunosuppression were excluded. Study conclusions and caveats: At doses 0.1 to 3.0 mg/kg, CD4+ and CD8+ clones expanded.

This CDR3 is 14 amino acids long. Trimming pared 7 bases from V and 3 bases from J, leaving 17 bases between. Germline V CDR1 and CDR2: GTSNPN, SVGIG (reference sequence). The sequence was obtained from an adult with an advanced solid tumor such as melanoma, head and neck, liver or kidney cancer. The input for sequencing was CD4+ or CD8+ T cells sorted from blood, taken in a trial of the OX40 agonist ivuxolimab. The rearrangement links TRBV30 to TRBJ2-3; possibly TRBD2 for D (5 bases). CDR3 amino acids: CALAREQITDTQYF. CDR3 nucleotide sequence: TGTGCCTTAGCAAGGGAGCAAATAACAGATACGCAGTATTTT.